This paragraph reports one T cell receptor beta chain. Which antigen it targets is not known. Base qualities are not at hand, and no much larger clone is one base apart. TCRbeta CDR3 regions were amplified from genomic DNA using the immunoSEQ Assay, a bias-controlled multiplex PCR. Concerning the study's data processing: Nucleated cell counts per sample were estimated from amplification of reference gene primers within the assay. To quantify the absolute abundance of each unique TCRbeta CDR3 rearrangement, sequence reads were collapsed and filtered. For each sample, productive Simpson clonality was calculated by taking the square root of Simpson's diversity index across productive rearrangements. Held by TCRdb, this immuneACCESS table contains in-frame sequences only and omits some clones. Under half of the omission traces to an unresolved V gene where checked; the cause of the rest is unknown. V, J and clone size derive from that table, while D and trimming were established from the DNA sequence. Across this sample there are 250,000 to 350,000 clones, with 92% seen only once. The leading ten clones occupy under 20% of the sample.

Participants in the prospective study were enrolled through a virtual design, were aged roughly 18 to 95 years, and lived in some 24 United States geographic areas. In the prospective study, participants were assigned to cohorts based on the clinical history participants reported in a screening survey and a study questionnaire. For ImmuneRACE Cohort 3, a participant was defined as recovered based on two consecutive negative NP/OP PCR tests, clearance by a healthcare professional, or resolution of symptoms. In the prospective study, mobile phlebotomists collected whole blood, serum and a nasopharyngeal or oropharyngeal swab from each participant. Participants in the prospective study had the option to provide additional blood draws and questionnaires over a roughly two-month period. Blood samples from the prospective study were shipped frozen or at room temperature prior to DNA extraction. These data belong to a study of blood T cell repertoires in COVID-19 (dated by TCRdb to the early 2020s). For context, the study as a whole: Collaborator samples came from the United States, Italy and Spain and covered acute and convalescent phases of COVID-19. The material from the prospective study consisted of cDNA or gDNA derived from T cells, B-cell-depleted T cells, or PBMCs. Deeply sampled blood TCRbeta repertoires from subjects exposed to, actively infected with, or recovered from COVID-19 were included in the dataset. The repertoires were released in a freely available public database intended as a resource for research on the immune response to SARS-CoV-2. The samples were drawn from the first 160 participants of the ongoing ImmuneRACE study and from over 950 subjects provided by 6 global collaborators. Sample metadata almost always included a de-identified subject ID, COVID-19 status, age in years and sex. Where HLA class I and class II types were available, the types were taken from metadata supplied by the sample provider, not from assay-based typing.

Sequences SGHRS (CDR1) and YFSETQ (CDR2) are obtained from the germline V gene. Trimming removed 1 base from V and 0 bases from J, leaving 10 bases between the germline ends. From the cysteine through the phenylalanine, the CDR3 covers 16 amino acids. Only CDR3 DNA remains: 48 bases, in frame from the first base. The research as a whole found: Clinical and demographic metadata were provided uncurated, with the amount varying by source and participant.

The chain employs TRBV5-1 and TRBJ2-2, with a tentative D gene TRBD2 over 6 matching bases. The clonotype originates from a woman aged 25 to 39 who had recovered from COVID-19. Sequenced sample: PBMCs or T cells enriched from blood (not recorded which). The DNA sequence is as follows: TGCGCCAGCAGCTTGCTGGGCGGGGCGAACACCGGGGAGCTGTTTTTT. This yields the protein CASSLLGGANTGELFF.